This T cell receptor beta chain was retrieved from a study of identical twins. This clonotype was found a few times. The CDR3 consists of 17 residues. CDR1 and CDR2 from the germline V gene are SQVTM and ANQGSEA. Germline trimming cut 5 bases from V and 3 bases from J; bases unmatched to any gene: 13. Using its own MiXCR run on the 5' RACE reads, TCRdb lists one record per CDR3 protein. The data show 400,000 to 550,000 distinct CDR3 sequences, roughly 26% seen once. This same sample was also taken into another study, of T cells expressing NK-cell markers.

The sequenced sample consisted of CD4+ T cells sorted from blood. The receptor was derived from a woman aged 18-29 years in good health. The V and J genes are TRBV29-1 and TRBJ2-5; 12 bases agree with TRBD2. CDR3 amino acids: CSVTRRRLAGVEETQYF. The CDR3 nucleotides read TGCAGCGTTACCCGCCGGCGACTAGCGGGAGTGGAAGAGACCCAGTACTTC.